Following are 19 T cell receptor beta chains from one sample sequenced in a study of CD4 T cells in relation to SARS-CoV-2 and coronaviruses. Profiled with immunoSEQ multiplex PCR; TCRdb holds only in-frame clones, not every one. The sample has 32,000 or so clones, over 60% seen once; the top ten hold roughly 14%. The unexposed donors gave CD4+ T cells in about 2011-2019, prior to COVID-19. After approximately ten days of culture, CD4+ T cells were isolated. Their specific antigens are unknown. Material for sequencing was CD4+ T cells from PBMCs, cultured in vitro. Receptors originate from a human donor in good health.

The J gene is TRBJ1-2, the V gene TRBV12-3 or TRBV12-4, with D perhaps matching TRBD1 (6 bases). CDR3 length: 13 amino acids. V was cut by 2 bases and J by 7 bases, with 11 bases left in between. The CDR3 reads CASSLIGGGGYTF. In nucleotides, the CDR3 is TGTGCCAGCAGTTTAATAGGGGGTGGTGGCTACACCTTC.

The chain has TRBV7-2 and TRBJ2-5; D may be TRBD1 (6 bases). Germline-derived CDR1 and CDR2 are SGHTA and FQGNSA. Trimming removed 5 bases at V and 5 bases at J, with 12 bases between. CDR3 length: 13 amino acids. CDR3 protein: CASSPNRVETQYF. CDR3 DNA sequence: TGTGCCAGCAGCCCCAACAGGGTGGAGACCCAGTACTTC.

The rearrangement links TRBV10-3 to TRBJ2-7, with TRBD1 matching 7 bases. Looked up from germline, CDR1 is ENHRY and CDR2 is SYGVKD. This CDR3 has 13 residues. Trimming removed 8 bases from V and 0 bases from J; junction bases left unmatched: 4. CDR3 bases: TGTGCCATCGAGGCAGGGGGCTCCTACGAGCAGTACTTC. Its translation: CAIEAGGSYEQYF.

The rearrangement uses TRBV6-1 and TRBJ2-1, with a weak D call TRBD1 (5 bases). The V end was cut by 0 bases, the J end by 6 bases, with 15 bases between. The CDR3 extends over 16 amino acids. CDR1 and CDR2 (germline): MNHNS, SASEGT. CDR3 loop: CASSEALGGAGNEQFF. Written as DNA, the CDR3 is TGTGCCAGCAGTGAAGCCCTCGGTGGGGCCGGCAATGAGCAGTTCTTC.

The chain combines TRBV7-2 with TRBJ2-3; 7 nucleotides match TRBD2. Unmatched junction bases numbered 5, after V lost 2 bases and J lost 6 bases. CDR3 size: 14 residues. CDR1 SGHTA and CDR2 FQGNSA come from the germline V gene. The CDR3 here is CASSLSVGGDTQYF. The CDR3 DNA reads TGTGCCAGCAGCTTATCGGTCGGGGGGGATACGCAGTATTTT.

The chain has TRBV19 and TRBJ1-5; D is unclear. The germline V gene encodes CDR1 LNHDA and CDR2 SQIVND (reference sequence). Deletions cut 7 bases from V and 4 bases from J, with 11 bases between. This CDR3 is built from 13 residues. The CDR3 region is CASTPSRNQPQHF. The CDR3 region has the DNA TGTGCCAGTACCCCTTCCAGAAATCAGCCCCAGCATTTT.

V usage is TRBV3-1 (or the pseudogene TRBV3-2) and J usage is TRBJ2-3, with D possibly being TRBD2 (6 bases). V was shortened by 4 bases and J by 3 bases, with 8 bases between the two germline ends. Germline CDR1 LGHDT, CDR2 YNNKEL (reference sequence). The length of the CDR3 is 13 residues. The CDR3 region is CASSPRETDTQYF. The CDR3 bases are TGTGCCAGCAGCCCCCGGGAGACAGATACGCAGTATTTT.

This chain joins TRBV7-6 and TRBJ2-3; TRBD2 agrees at 14 bases. The germline CDR1 and CDR2 sequences are SGHVS and FNYEAQ. V shed 5 bases and J 3 bases; nucleotides not matched to a gene: 7. This CDR3 region has 17 residues. CDR3 loop: CASSRLAGGPGTDTQYF. The CDR3 nucleotides read TGTGCCAGCAGCAGACTAGCGGGGGGGCCTGGGACAGATACGCAGTATTTT.

The chain combines TRBV11-3 with TRBJ2-5; tentatively, D is TRBD1 (6 bases). This CDR3 has 13 amino acids. V lost 4 bases, J lost 2 bases, and 8 bases lay in between. The germline V gene encodes CDR1 SGHNT and CDR2 YENEEA. The CDR3 DNA reads TGTGCCAGCAGCTACGGACAGCAAGAGACCCAGTACTTC. Protein product: CASSYGQQETQYF. The whole variable domain, filled in from reference TRBV11-3 and TRBJ2-5, reads EAGVVQSPRYKIIEKKQPVAFWCNPISGHNTLYWYLQNLGQGPELLIRYENEEAVDDSQLPKDRFSAERLKGVDSTLKIQPAELGDSAVYLCASSYGQQETQYFGPGTRLLVL.

V gene TRBV6-2 or TRBV6-3 combines with J gene TRBJ2-7; the D is unclear. This CDR3 is built from 13 residues. Germline V gene data show CDR1 as MNHEY and CDR2 as SVGEGT. Deletions cut 0 bases from V and 4 bases from J, with 7 bases between. The CDR3 nucleotides read TGTGCCAGCAGTTACTCGGCCCTATACGAGCAGTACTTC. It specifies CASSYSALYEQYF.

A single count supports this clone. The chain is built from TRBV28 and TRBJ2-7; the D call may be TRBD1 or TRBD2 (6 bases each). The CDR3 runs to 15 residues. Trimming removed 3 bases at V and 4 bases at J, with 16 bases between. CDR1 is MDHEN, CDR2 SYDVKM, per germline. CDR3 sequence: CASSFPLGGLYEQYF. The CDR3 DNA reads as TGTGCCAGCAGTTTCCCTTTGGGGGGCTTGTACGAGCAGTACTTC.

The chain employs TRBV5-1 and TRBJ2-5; 7 nucleotides match TRBD1. V lost 9 bases and J lost 2; bases outside the gene matches: 13. There are 15 residues in the CDR3. Germline values: CDR1 SGHRS, CDR2 YFSETQ. The CDR3 region has the DNA TGCGCCACCAACTCGAACTCGGGACAGCAAGAGACCCAGTACTTC. Translating it yields CATNSNSGQQETQYF.

This clone was recorded a few times. J is TRBJ1-4 and V is TRBV2, with 8 bases identical to TRBD1. The CDR3 runs 14 residues. V was clipped by 8 bases and J by 7 bases; unmatched bases: 9. Per the germline V gene, CDR1 is SNHLY and CDR2 is FYNNEI. The CDR3 spells CASQPGQVTEKLFF. For the CDR3, the DNA is TGTGCCAGCCAACCGGGACAGGTGACTGAAAAACTGTTTTTT.

The chain combines TRBV6-2 or TRBV6-3 with TRBJ2-1, with D unclear. The CDR3 contains 17 residues. Germline values: CDR1 MNHEY, CDR2 SVGEGT. V was clipped by 0 bases and J by 3 bases, with 15 bases between them. The CDR3 spells CASSYSPGLFFYNEQFF. CDR3 coding DNA: TGTGCCAGCAGTTACTCACCCGGGCTTTTCTTCTACAATGAGCAGTTCTTC.

A single count supports this clone. The V call is TRBV11-3, the J call TRBJ2-3; TRBD2 matches at 15 bases. Looked up from germline, CDR1 is SGHNT and CDR2 is YENEEA. V trimming: 5 bases; J trimming: 9 bases; junction bases outside the gene matches: 9. The CDR3 is made up of 16 amino acids. CDR3: CASSPGLAGGHGTQYF. DNA for the CDR3: TGTGCCAGCAGCCCAGGACTAGCGGGGGGGCATGGGACGCAGTATTTT.

This chain joins TRBV5-6 and TRBJ2-5, with 7 bases fitting TRBD2. Germline lookup yields CDR1 SGHDT and CDR2 YYEEEE. The CDR3 consists of 13 residues. J lost 7 bases, V lost 2 bases, and 5 bases had no gene match. The CDR3 sequence is CASSFSPGGTQYF. The DNA of the CDR3 is TGTGCCAGCAGCTTTAGCCCGGGGGGGACCCAGTACTTC.

The chain recombines TRBV7-2 with TRBJ1-5; D is undetermined. The CDR3 runs to 16 residues. Germline loops: CDR1 SGHTA, CDR2 FQGNSA. Trimming took off 4 bases at V and 3 bases at J, with 16 bases between the two ends. CDR3 in amino acids: CASSSLGAGNNQPQHF. DNA of the CDR3: TGTGCCAGCAGCTCTCTAGGAGCGGGAAACAATCAGCCCCAGCATTTT.

This chain links TRBV2 with TRBJ2-7, with D perhaps matching TRBD1 (5 bases). The CDR3 length is 14 residues. V gave up 10 bases and J gave up 0 bases, with 16 bases separating them. From germline, CDR1 is SNHLY and CDR2 FYNNEI. In nucleotides, the CDR3 is TGTGCCACCGATAGTGCAGGGTCCTCCTACGAGCAGTACTTC. This translates into CATDSAGSSYEQYF.

The V and J genes are TRBV18 and TRBJ2-2; D is unresolved. This CDR3 spans 15 amino acids. Germline V CDR1 and CDR2: KGHSH, LQKENI. The ends were cut back, 4 bases at V and 0 bases at J, with 9 bases in the middle. As DNA, the CDR3 is TGTGCCAGCTCACAGGTCAGAACGAACACCGGGGAGCTGTTTTTT. Its protein is CASSQVRTNTGELFF.